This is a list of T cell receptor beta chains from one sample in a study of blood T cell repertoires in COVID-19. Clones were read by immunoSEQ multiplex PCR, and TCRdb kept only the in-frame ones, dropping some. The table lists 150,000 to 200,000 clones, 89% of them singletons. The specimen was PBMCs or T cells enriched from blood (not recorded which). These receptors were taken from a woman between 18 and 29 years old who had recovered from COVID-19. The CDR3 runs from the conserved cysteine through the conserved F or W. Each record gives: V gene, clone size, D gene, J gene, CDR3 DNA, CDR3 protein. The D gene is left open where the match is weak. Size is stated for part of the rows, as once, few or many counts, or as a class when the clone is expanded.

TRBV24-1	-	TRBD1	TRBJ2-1	TGTGCCGCCGGGACAGGGTCTAACGATGAGCAGTTCTTC	CAAGTGSNDEQFF
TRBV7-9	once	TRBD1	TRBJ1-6	TGTGCCAGCAGCCCTGCCGGGACAGGTTATAATTCACCCCTCCACTTT	CASSPAGTGYNSPLHF
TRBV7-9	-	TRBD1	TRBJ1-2	TGTGCCAGCAGCCCCAATACAGGGGAAGGCTACACCTTC	CASSPNTGEGYTF
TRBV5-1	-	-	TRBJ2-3	TGCGCCAGCAGCTCTGACTTGAATCAGGGGACAGATACGCAGTATTTT	CASSSDLNQGTDTQYF
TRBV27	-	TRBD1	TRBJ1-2	TGTGCCAGCAGTTTTTCTCTGGGACAGCACTATGGCTACACCTTC	CASSFSLGQHYGYTF
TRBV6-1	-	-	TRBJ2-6	TGTGCCAGCAGTGAAGATGGGAGCTCTGGGGCCAACGTCCTGACTTTC	CASSEDGSSGANVLTF
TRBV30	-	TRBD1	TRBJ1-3	TGTGCCTGGGGACAGGCTGGAAACACCATATATTTT	CAWGQAGNTIYF
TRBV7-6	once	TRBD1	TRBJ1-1	TGTGCCAGCAGCTTAGGGACAGGACCCACTGAAGCTTTCTTT	CASSLGTGPTEAFF
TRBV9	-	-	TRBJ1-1	TGTGCCAGCAGCGTGTACTATACATTGAACACTGAAGCTTTCTTT	CASSVYYTLNTEAFF
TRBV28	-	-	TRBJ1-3	TGTGCCAGCAGTTCGGACCTCCGGAGGAACCCCGGAAACACCATATATTTT	CASSSDLRRNPGNTIYF
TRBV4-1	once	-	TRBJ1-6	TGCGCCAGCAGCCAAGCGGGAGGTGGCAGGGAGAATTCACCCCTCCACTTT	CASSQAGGGRENSPLHF
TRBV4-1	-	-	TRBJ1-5	TGCGCCAGCAGCCCCGAGCGGGACCAGCCCCAGCATTTT	CASSPERDQPQHF